This T cell receptor beta chain was captured by sequencing in a study of cytomegalovirus exposure and HLA in healthy donors. Whole-study findings and limits: In a later analysis, compared with equally common non-associated chains, HLA-associated beta chains were more expanded. Among TCR sequences, most were rare, though some public TCRs appeared in many donors. Follow-up analysis later connected one missense variant in DCLRE1C with trimming of TCR beta V- and J-genes.

A remark on this clone: Its antigen remains unknown. Other nucleotide sequences from this sample produce the same CDR3.

13 Jbeta primers and 60 Vbeta primers were used for the PCR. Sequencing used immunoSEQ multiplex PCR; TCRdb keeps in-frame clones, though not all of them. The table for this sample gives roughly 78,000 clones. The CDR3 is 12 residues long. V lost 3 bases and J lost 4, with 6 bases in between. Germline V CDR1 and CDR2: ENHRY, SYGVKD. The chain recombines TRBV10-3 with TRBJ1-2, with D possibly TRBD1 on 6 matching bases. The source material was PBMCs. This clonotype originated in a boy between 10 and 17 years old in good health and CMV-seronegative. The CDR3 reads CAISEGGYGYTF. The CDR3 DNA sequence: TGTGCCATCAGTGAAGGGGGCTATGGCTACACCTTC.